This T cell receptor (beta chain) was recorded in a study of T-cell reconstitution after alpha-beta-depleted transplantation in children. General study points: Some patients' high day-60 TCRbeta diversity was traced to surviving recipient T cells and thymic progenitors. Reportedly, roughly two months post-transplant, alpha-beta T cells arose from several hundred expanded graft clones. One year post-transplant, T-cell counts and diversity were largely derived from T cells produced anew.

This clonotype appeared many times. Its matching antigen is unknown. A library of TCRbeta sequences, prepared with unique molecular identifiers, was generated. In TCRdb, the PCR reads were re-called with MiXCR into one record per CDR3 protein. The repertoire holds about 200,000 distinct CDR3 sequences, with 6.3% as singletons. The CDR3 spans 15 residues. V shed 5 bases and J 0 bases; nucleotides not matched to a gene: 2. CDR1 is MNHEY and CDR2 is SVGAGI in the germline V gene. The sample in question was PBMCs, obtained before TCRalphabeta/CD19-depleted stem cell transplant. This clonotype was sampled from a girl under three years old with combined immunodeficiency, due to receive a stem cell transplant. The V and J genes are TRBV6-5 and TRBJ2-1, with 9 bases aligning to TRBD1. CDR3 sequence reads: CASSRGQGSYNEQFF. CDR3 nucleotides: TGTGCCAGCAGTAGGGGACAGGGCTCCTACAATGAGCAGTTCTTC.